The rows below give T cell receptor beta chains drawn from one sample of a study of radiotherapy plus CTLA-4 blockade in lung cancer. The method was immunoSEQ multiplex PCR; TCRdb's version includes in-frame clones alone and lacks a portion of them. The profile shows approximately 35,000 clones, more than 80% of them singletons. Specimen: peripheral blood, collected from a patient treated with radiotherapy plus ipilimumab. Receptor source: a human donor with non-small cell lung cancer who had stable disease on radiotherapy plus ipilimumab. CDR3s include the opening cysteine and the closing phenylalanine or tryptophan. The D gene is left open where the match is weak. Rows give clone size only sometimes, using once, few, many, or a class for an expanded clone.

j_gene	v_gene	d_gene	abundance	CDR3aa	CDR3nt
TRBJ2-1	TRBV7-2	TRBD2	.	CASSRTSGTFF	TGTGCCAGCAGCAGGACTAGCGGAACGTTCTTC
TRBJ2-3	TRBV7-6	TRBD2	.	CASSSLAGTDTQYF	TGTGCCAGCAGCTCTCTAGCGGGCACAGATACGCAGTATTTT
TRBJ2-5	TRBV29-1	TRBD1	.	CSGGTAQETQYF	TGCAGCGGGGGGACAGCCCAAGAGACCCAGTACTTC
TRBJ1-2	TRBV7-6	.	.	CASSAGFGYTF	TGTGCCAGCAGCGCAGGGTTCGGCTACACCTTC
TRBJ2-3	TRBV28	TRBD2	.	CASSPRLAGTLSTDTQYF	TGTGCCAGCAGTCCACGACTAGCGGGGACTCTTAGCACAGATACGCAGTATTTT
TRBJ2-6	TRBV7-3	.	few	CASSPGRESSGANVLTF	TGTGCCAGCAGCCCGGGACGGGAGAGCTCTGGGGCCAACGTCCTGACTTTC
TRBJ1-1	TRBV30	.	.	CAWTSGGRTEAFF	TGTGCCTGGACCTCGGGGGGCCGGACTGAAGCTTTCTTT
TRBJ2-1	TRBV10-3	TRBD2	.	CAISELASGMGNEQFF	TGTGCCATCAGTGAGTTGGCTAGCGGGATGGGTAATGAGCAGTTCTTC
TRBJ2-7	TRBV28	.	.	CASSYGSHGGEQYF	TGTGCCAGCAGCTACGGGTCCCATGGCGGCGAGCAGTACTTC
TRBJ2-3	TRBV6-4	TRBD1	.	CASSVGQGTDTQYF	TGTGCCAGCAGTGTGGGACAGGGAACAGATACGCAGTATTTT
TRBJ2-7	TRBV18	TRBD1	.	CASSPGQGADEQYF	TGTGCCAGCTCACCGGGACAGGGGGCAGACGAGCAGTACTTC
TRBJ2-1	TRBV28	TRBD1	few	CASTKDRVPPDEQFF	TGTGCCAGCACTAAAGACAGGGTCCCTCCTGATGAGCAGTTCTTC
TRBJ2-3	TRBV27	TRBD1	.	CASTGGQGGGRTDTQYF	TGTGCCAGCACTGGGGGACAGGGGGGAGGTAGGACAGATACGCAGTATTTT
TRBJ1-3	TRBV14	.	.	CASSARQARGGNTIYF	TGTGCCAGCAGCGCCAGACAGGCCAGGGGTGGAAACACCATATATTTT